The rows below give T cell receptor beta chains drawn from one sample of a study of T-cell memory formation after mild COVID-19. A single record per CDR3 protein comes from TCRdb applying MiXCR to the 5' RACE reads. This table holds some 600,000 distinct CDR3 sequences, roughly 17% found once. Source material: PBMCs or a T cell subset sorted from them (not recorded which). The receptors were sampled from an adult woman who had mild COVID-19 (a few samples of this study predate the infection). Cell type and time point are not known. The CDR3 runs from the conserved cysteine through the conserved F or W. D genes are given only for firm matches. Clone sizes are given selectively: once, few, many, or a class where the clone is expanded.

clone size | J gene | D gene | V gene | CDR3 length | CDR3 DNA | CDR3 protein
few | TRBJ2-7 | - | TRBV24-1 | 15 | TGTGCCACCAGCCGCGGCATAGCGAGTGAGTACGAGCAGTACTTC | CATSRGIASEYEQYF
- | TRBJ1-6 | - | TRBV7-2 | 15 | TGTGCCAGCAGCTTCGAGAGCTCCTATAATTCACCCCTCCACTTT | CASSFESSYNSPLHF
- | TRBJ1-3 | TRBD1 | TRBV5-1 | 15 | TGCGCCAGCAGAGAGCAGGGGGCCCCTGGAAACACCATATATTTT | CASREQGAPGNTIYF
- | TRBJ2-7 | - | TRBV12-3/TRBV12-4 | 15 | TGTGCCTCAAGTTTAGGAGGGGGCGCTGGCTACGAGCAGTACTTC | CASSLGGGAGYEQYF
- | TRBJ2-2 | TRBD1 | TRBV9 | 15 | TGTGCCAGTAGCGTGGGACAGGGGAACACCGGGGAGCTGTTTTTT | CASSVGQGNTGELFF
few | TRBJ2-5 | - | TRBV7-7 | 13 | TGTGCCAGCAGCTTAGAAACCCAAGAGACCCAGTACTTC | CASSLETQETQYF
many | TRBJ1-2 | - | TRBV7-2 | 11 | TGTGCCAGCAGCTTATCTGTTGGCTACACCTTC | CASSLSVGYTF
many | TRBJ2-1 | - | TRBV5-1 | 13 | TGCGCCAGCAGCATCTCCGGTGACAATGAGCAGTTCTTC | CASSISGDNEQFF
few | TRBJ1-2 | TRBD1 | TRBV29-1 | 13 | TGCAGCGTTTCCGAAGGGACAGGGTATGGCTACACCTTC | CSVSEGTGYGYTF
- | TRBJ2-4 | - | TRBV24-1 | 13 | TGTGCCACCAGTGAAAGCGGCAAAAACATTCAGTACTTC | CATSESGKNIQYF
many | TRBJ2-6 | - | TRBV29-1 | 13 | TGCAGCGTTGAAGGCTCTGGGGCCAACGTCCTGACTTTC | CSVEGSGANVLTF
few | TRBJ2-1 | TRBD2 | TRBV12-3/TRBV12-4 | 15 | TGTGCCAGCAGTACTAGCGGGTGGGATAACAATGAGCAGTTCTTC | CASSTSGWDNNEQFF
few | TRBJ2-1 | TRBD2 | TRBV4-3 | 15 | TGCGCCAGCAGCCAAGGGGGGGGAGAGGGGAATGAGCAGTTCTTC | CASSQGGGEGNEQFF
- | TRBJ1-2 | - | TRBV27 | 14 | TGTGCCAGCAGTTTGTTACAGAGTAACTATGGCTACACCTTC | CASSLLQSNYGYTF
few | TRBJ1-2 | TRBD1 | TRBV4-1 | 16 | TGCGCCAGCAGCCACGAACAGGGGGCGGTTAACTATGGCTACACCTTC | CASSHEQGAVNYGYTF
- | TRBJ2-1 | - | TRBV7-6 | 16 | TGTGCCAGCAGCAAGGGGGCGACTAGCGTTTACAATGAGCAGTTCTTC | CASSKGATSVYNEQFF
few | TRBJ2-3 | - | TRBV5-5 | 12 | TGTGCCAGCAGCTTGCAAAGGGGAACGCAGTATTTT | CASSLQRGTQYF
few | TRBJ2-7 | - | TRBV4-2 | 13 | TGTGCCAGCAGCCAAGAAGTCTTCTACGAGCAGTACTTC | CASSQEVFYEQYF
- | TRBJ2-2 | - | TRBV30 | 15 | TGTGCCTGGAACGGGGAAAATCTAAACACCGGGGAGCTGTTTTTT | CAWNGENLNTGELFF
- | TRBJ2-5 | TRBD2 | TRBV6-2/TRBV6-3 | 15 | TGTGCCAGCAGACTAGCGGGATGGGAACGGGAGACCCAGTACTTC | CASRLAGWERETQYF
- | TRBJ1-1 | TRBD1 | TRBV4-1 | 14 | TGCGCCAGCAGCCAAGCGGACAGGGAAACTGAAGCTTTCTTT | CASSQADRETEAFF
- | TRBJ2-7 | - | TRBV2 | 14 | TGTGCCAGCGTTGGGGCAGAGAGCTCCTACGAGCAGTACTTC | CASVGAESSYEQYF
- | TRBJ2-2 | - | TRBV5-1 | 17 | TGCGCCAGCAGCCCGTACGCAGGGGTGGTTAACACCGGGGAGCTGTTTTTT | CASSPYAGVVNTGELFF
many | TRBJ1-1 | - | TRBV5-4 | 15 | TGTGCCAGCAGCTTAGGGGGACTTTCGAACACTGAAGCTTTCTTT | CASSLGGLSNTEAFF
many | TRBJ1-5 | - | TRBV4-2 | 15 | TGTGCCAGCAGCCAAGCGGAGGGAGAAAATCAGCCCCAGCATTTT | CASSQAEGENQPQHF
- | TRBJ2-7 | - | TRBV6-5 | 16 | TGTGCCAGCAGTTACGGTTTTGGGAAGGGCCACCACGAGCAGTACTTC | CASSYGFGKGHHEQYF
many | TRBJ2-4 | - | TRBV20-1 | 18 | TGCAGTGCTAGAGATCTACAGGGATCGGCATGGGCCAAAAACATTCAGTACTTC | CSARDLQGSAWAKNIQYF
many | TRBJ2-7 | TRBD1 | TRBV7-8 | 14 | TGTGCCAGCAGCCAGACAGGGAAGGTGTACGAGCAGTACTTC | CASSQTGKVYEQYF
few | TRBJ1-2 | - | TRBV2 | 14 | TGTGCCAGCAGGGAGGACAGCCGGGTACGAGGCTACACCTTC | CASREDSRVRGYTF
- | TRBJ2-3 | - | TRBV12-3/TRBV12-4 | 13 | TGTGCCAGCAGTGGGGGGATGACAGATACGCAGTATTTT | CASSGGMTDTQYF
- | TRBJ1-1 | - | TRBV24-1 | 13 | TGTGCCACCACTCCGGACGGGGGAACTGAAGCTTTCTTT | CATTPDGGTEAFF
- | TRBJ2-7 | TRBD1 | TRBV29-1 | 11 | TGCAGCGTTCGGACAGGGGTTGAGCAGTACTTC | CSVRTGVEQYF
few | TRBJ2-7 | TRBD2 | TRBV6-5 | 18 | TGTGCCAGCACCCCGGAGGGGCTAGCGGGAGGGCCCTCCTACGAGCAGTACTTC | CASTPEGLAGGPSYEQYF
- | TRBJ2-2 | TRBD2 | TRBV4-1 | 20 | TGCGCCAGCAGCCAAGATTGGGGGAAGCGGGGGCGCACGAACACCGGGGAGCTGTTTTTT | CASSQDWGKRGRTNTGELFF
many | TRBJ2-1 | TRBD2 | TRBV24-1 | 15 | TGTGCCACCAGTGAATGGGGCGGGGGGGACAATGAGCAGTTCTTC | CATSEWGGGDNEQFF
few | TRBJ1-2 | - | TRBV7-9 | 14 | TGTGCCAGCAGCTTAGTTGGCGTATCCTATGGCTACACCTTC | CASSLVGVSYGYTF
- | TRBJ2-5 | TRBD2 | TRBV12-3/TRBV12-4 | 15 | TGTGCCAGCAGTAGGGGAGCTAGCGGGAGGGAGACCCAGTACTTC | CASSRGASGRETQYF
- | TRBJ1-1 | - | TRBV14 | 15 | TGTGCCAGCAGCCAAGCAAGGGGCCCGAACACTGAAGCTTTCTTT | CASSQARGPNTEAFF
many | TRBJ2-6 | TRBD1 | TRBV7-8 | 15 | TGTGCCAGCAGTCGCAGGGGGCCGGGGGCCAACGTCCTGACTTTC | CASSRRGPGANVLTF
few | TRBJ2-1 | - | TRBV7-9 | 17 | TGTGCCAGCAGCTTAGAACCTCCCGGTGAATACCGCAATGAGCAGTTCTTC | CASSLEPPGEYRNEQFF